This T cell receptor beta chain was recovered during a study of vaccination effects on CD4 cells after COVID-19. CD4+ T cells specific for antigen were expanded with viral peptide pools by the ViraFEST assay before sequencing. The authors isolated CD4+ T cells after roughly eleven days of culture. Each participant was administered two doses of either the BNT162b2 or the mRNA-1273 vaccine. Method: immunoSEQ multiplex PCR; TCRdb's copy keeps in-frame clones and lacks some. Here the sample spans more than 12,000 clones, 70% to 80% being singletons. Trimming pared 0 bases from V and 4 bases from J, leaving 13 bases between. Germline V gene data show CDR1 as SGHRS and CDR2 as YFSETQ. The CDR3 runs to 15 residues. A note on this clone: Its antigen is unidentified.

J is TRBJ1-2 and V is TRBV5-1; tentatively, D is TRBD1 (5 bases). The sequencing used CD4+ T cells from PBMCs cultured with HCoV-NL63 spike peptides, collected after COVID-19 vaccination. This sequence was found in a human donor who received a COVID-19 vaccine. Written as DNA, the CDR3 is TGCGCCAGCAGCTTGGTGGGCCAGGGTGCCTATGGCTACACCTTC. Amino acid sequence: CASSLVGQGAYGYTF.